This record covers a single T cell receptor beta chain. Its target is unknown. These data originate in a study of cytomegalovirus exposure and HLA in healthy donors. Study-level results: Highest at DRB1 and lowest at HLA-C, TCR association rates differed among HLA loci in a later analysis. Being productive about 90% or about 30% of the time was typical of most TCR beta V segments in an earlier analysis. Sequencing had likely introduced a cluster of highly shared sequence variants as an artifact.

J was trimmed by 2 bases and V by 5 bases; bases with no gene match: 4. Germline-derived CDR1 and CDR2 are LNHDA and SQIVND (reference sequence). There are 16 residues in the CDR3. Researchers ran the PCR with 60 Vbeta and 13 Jbeta primers. Assay used: immunoSEQ multiplex PCR; TCRdb lists only in-frame clones, some missing. The profile shows about 170,000 clones, around 79% of them singletons. The chain recombines TRBV19 with TRBJ1-5; 12 bases map to TRBD1. Sequencing was carried out using PBMCs. The sequence derives from a woman between 45 and 60 years old in good health and CMV-seropositive. In DNA form, the CDR3 reads TGTGCCAGTAGTTCGGGACAGGGGGCGGGCAATCAGCCCCAGCATTTT. Translation gives CASSSGQGAGNQPQHF.